Below are 15 T cell receptor beta chains sequenced from a single sample in a study of blood T cell repertoires in COVID-19 (dated by TCRdb to about 2020). The library was prepared using the immunoSEQ multiplex PCR assay. This immuneACCESS table, as held by TCRdb, lists in-frame sequences with V and J called but not all clones. Of the missing ones, under half trace to an unresolved V gene in checked studies; the others have no known cause. The sample contains about 190,000 clones, around 76% of them found a single time. Approximately 8.1% of the sample is held by the ten biggest clonotypes. Sequenced sample: peripheral blood. The receptors shown here come from a woman in her sixties or seventies with COVID-19, enrolled during active disease.

The V gene is TRBV10-2, the J gene TRBJ2-5; 9 nucleotides line up with TRBD2. With V trimmed by 6 bases and J by 3 bases, 8 bases remained unmatched. This CDR3 is built from 15 residues. The germline V gene encodes CDR1 WSHSY and CDR2 SAAADI. The CDR3 region is CASSGGGGAKETQYF. Written as DNA, the CDR3 is TGCGCCAGCAGCGGCGGCGGGGGGGCCAAAGAGACCCAGTACTTC.

V is TRBV29-1 and J is TRBJ1-1; the match to TRBD1 covers 7 bases. Germline CDR1 reads SQVTM; CDR2 reads ANQGSEA. The CDR3 runs 13 residues. Trimming took 6 bases from V and 0 from J; bases not matched to a gene: 4. This CDR3 reads CSVYRGLNTEAFF. The CDR3 DNA follows: TGCAGCGTCTACAGGGGTTTGAACACTGAAGCTTTCTTT.

This clone showed up just a few times. In DNA, the CDR3 is TGTGCCAGCAGCTGGAGTGATGGGGGAGGCACTGAAGCTTTCTTT. As protein: CASSWSDGGGTEAFF. V gene TRBV5-5 combines with J gene TRBJ1-1, with a tentative D call TRBD1 (5 bases). This CDR3 has 15 residues. V was cut by 3 bases and J by 4 bases, with 16 bases left in between. Germline V gene lookup returns CDR1 SGHKS and CDR2 YYEKEE (reference sequence).

The sample holds one count of this clone. The J gene is TRBJ1-4, the V gene TRBV2; 7 nucleotides match TRBD1. The CDR3 runs 15 residues. The germline gives CDR1 SNHLY, CDR2 FYNNEI. V trimming: 4 bases; J trimming: 3 bases; junction bases outside the gene matches: 5. DNA for the CDR3: TGTGCCAGCAGTGGACAGGGTGGGGCTAATGAAAAACTGTTTTTT. As protein: CASSGQGGANEKLFF.

J is TRBJ1-2 and V is TRBV12-3 or TRBV12-4, with D possibly TRBD1 on 5 matching bases. The germline V and J ends were trimmed by 5 bases and 2 bases, with 9 bases remaining between them. The length of the CDR3 is 13 residues. Here the CDR3 reads CASSPTDNYGYTF. CDR3 DNA sequence: TGTGCCAGCAGTCCGACAGACAACTATGGCTACACCTTC.

Only one count was recorded for this clone. The gene calls are TRBV7-2 and TRBJ2-1, with 10 nucleotides matching TRBD2. Germline assignment: CDR1 SGHTA and CDR2 FQGNSA. The V gene end was trimmed by 5 bases and the J gene end by 6 bases; junction bases not matched to a gene: 4. CDR3 length equals 14 residues. The CDR3 reads CASSGLAVVNEQFF. CDR3 sequence (DNA): TGTGCCAGCAGCGGACTAGCGGTCGTCAATGAGCAGTTCTTC.

This clone has just a few counts. The chain is built from TRBV3-1 (or the pseudogene TRBV3-2) and TRBJ2-3, with D unresolved. V was pared by 1 base and J by 3 bases, with 14 bases between. Germline CDR1 is LGHDT and CDR2 is YNNKEL (reference sequence). The CDR3 runs to 16 residues. CDR3 nucleotides: TGTGCCAGCAGCCAAGTCCACGGTTCCCCTACAGATACGCAGTATTTT. It encodes CASSQVHGSPTDTQYF.

The chain couples TRBV3-1 (or the pseudogene TRBV3-2) to TRBJ1-1; D may be TRBD1 (6 bases). Germline V gene lookup returns CDR1 LGHDT and CDR2 YNNKEL (reference sequence). The CDR3 runs to 14 residues. The V and J ends lost 7 bases and 5 bases respectively, with 17 bases between them. CDR3 in DNA: TGTGCCAGCAAAAGTCCGGGACACAGAACTGAAGCTTTCTTT. Translating it yields CASKSPGHRTEAFF.

This clone was seen only once. V gene TRBV6-2 or TRBV6-3 combines with J gene TRBJ2-2; 12 positions match TRBD2. Germline V gene lookup returns CDR1 MNHEY and CDR2 SVGEGT. The CDR3 length is 18 residues. V lost 5 bases to trimming and J lost 3 bases; unmatched junction nucleotides: 10. CDR3 nucleotides: TGTGCCAGCAGTCAGACTAGCGGGAGTCCTTCCTACACCGGGGAGCTGTTTTTT. Its protein is CASSQTSGSPSYTGELFF.

This chain uses TRBV7-6 with TRBJ2-3; TRBD1 matches 8 bases. V was pared by 6 bases and J by 2 bases, with 10 bases of the junction left unmatched. CDR3 size: 16 residues. Germline V lookup: CDR1 SGHVS, CDR2 FNYEAQ. This CDR3 is CASSYRDRPHTDTQYF. The CDR3 nucleotides are TGTGCCAGCAGTTACCGGGACAGGCCCCACACAGATACGCAGTATTTT.

The CDR3 bases are TGCGCCAGCAGCCAAGATCTGAGGGGAAGACTAGCGGGACAGTGGGATGAGCAGTTCTTC. As protein: CASSQDLRGRLAGQWDEQFF. The chain couples TRBV4-3 to TRBJ2-1, with 11 bases that match TRBD2. Germline lookup yields CDR1 LGHNA and CDR2 YSLEER. The CDR3 has 20 amino acids. V lost 0 bases, J lost 8 bases, and 18 bases stayed unmatched.

V gene TRBV30 combines with J gene TRBJ2-7; D is perhaps TRBD1 (6 bases). This CDR3 has 14 amino acids. The V and J ends lost 3 bases and 0 bases respectively, with 12 bases between them. Germline lookup yields CDR1 GTSNPN and CDR2 SVGIG (reference sequence). The CDR3 here is CAWSLQGSSYEQYF. The CDR3 DNA reads as TGTGCCTGGAGCCTACAGGGAAGCTCCTACGAGCAGTACTTC.

The gene calls are TRBV28 and TRBJ1-5; perhaps TRBD1 as D (6 bases). The CDR3 has 15 amino acids. In germline, CDR1 is MDHEN, CDR2 SYDVKM. Trimming took 3 bases from V and 2 from J, leaving 11 bases between them. The DNA for the CDR3 is TGTGCCAGCAGTTTGTGGACAGCTCGCAATCAGCCCCAGCATTTT. This encodes CASSLWTARNQPQHF.

The rearrangement uses TRBV7-8 and TRBJ2-7, with D tentatively TRBD1 (5 bases). CDR1 is SGHVS and CDR2 is FQNEAQ in the germline V gene. The length of the CDR3 is 16 residues. Trimming cost V 1 base and J 0 bases, with 13 bases left between them. This CDR3 reads CASSLGGRRISYEQYF. In DNA, the CDR3 is TGTGCCAGCAGCTTAGGGGGCCGGCGGATCTCCTACGAGCAGTACTTC.

The chain couples TRBV6-5 to TRBJ2-7; TRBD1 might be the D (6 bases). The CDR3 consists of 13 residues. The germline gives CDR1 MNHEY, CDR2 SVGAGI. The chain's CDR3 is CVVFGQTPYEQYV. As DNA, the CDR3 is TGTGTCGTTTTCGGACAGACTCCCTACGAGCAGTACGTC.